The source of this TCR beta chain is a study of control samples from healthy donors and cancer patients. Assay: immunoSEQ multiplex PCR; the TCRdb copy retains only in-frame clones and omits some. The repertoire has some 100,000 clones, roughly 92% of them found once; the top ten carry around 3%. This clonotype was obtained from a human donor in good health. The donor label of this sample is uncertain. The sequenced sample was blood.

Here the CDR3 DNA reads TGTGCCAGCAGTGAAGGTTCGGGGCTGGGGAATTCACCCCTCCACTTT. Translating gives CASSEGSGLGNSPLHF. This sequence joins TRBV6-1 and TRBJ1-6; D is perhaps TRBD1 (5 bases). Deletions cut 1 base from V and 7 bases from J, with 14 bases between. CDR3 length equals 16 residues. From germline, CDR1 is MNHNS and CDR2 SASEGT.